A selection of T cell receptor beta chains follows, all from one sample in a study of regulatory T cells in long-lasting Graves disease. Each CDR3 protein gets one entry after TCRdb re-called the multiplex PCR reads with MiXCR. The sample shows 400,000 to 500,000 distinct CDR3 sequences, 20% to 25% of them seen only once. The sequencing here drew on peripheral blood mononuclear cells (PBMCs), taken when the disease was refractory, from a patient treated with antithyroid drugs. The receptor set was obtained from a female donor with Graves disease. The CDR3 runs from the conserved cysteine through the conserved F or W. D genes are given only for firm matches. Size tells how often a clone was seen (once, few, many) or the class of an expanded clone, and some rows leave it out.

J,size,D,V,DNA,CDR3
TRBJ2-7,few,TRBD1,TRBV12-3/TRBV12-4,TGTGCCAGCAGTTCCCGAGGGGCAGGGGGCAGCGGCTACGAGCAGTACTTC,CASSSRGAGGSGYEQYF
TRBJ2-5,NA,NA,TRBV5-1,TGCGCCAGCAGCATCTTAAACAGGGACGGAGAGACCCAGTACTTC,CASSILNRDGETQYF
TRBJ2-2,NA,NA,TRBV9,TGTGCCAGCAGCGCTGGACTTCAAGGGACTACCGGGGAGCTGTTTTTT,CASSAGLQGTTGELFF
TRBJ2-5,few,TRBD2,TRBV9,TGTGCCAGCAGCGCACATACTAGCGGAGCCCTACACCAAGAGACCCAGTACTTC,CASSAHTSGALHQETQYF
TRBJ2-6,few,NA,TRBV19,TGTGCCAGTAGTATAGTGGCGACAGGGGCCAACGTCCTGACTTTC,CASSIVATGANVLTF
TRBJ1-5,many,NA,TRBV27,TGTGCCAGCAGTTTACAGGGCTGGGGGCAGCCCCAGCATTTT,CASSLQGWGQPQHF
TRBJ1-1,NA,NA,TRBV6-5,TGTGCCAGCAGTTACGGGGGTGGAATGAACACTGAAGCTTTCTTT,CASSYGGGMNTEAFF
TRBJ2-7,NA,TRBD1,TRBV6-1,TGTGCCAGCAGGGCGGGGACAGGGTTTGAGCAGTACTTC,CASRAGTGFEQYF
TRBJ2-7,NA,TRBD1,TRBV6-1,TGTGCCAGCAGCGAACTCCGGGACAGGGCTTACGAGCAGTACTTC,CASSELRDRAYEQYF
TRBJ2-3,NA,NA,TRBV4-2,TGTGCCAGCAGCCAAGTTGGGAGGTTGGCAAGCACAGATACGCAGTATTTT,CASSQVGRLASTDTQYF
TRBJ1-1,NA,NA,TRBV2,TGTGCCAGCACCCCCGCCCGGGAGGGCGGAGCTTTCTTT,CASTPAREGGAFF
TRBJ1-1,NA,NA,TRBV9,TGTGCCAGCAGCGTAGCCTCATCCAACACTGAAGCTTTCTTT,CASSVASSNTEAFF
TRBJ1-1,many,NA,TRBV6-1,TGTGCCAGCAGTCAGGGACCGATTAACACTGAAGCTTTCTTT,CASSQGPINTEAFF
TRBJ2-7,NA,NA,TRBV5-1,TGCGCCAGCAGCTTGGACAGGCCAGGGGTCGAGCAGTACTTC,CASSLDRPGVEQYF
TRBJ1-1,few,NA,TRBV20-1,TGCAGTGCTAGATCACTCCCAGGGAACACTGAAGCTTTCTTT,CSARSLPGNTEAFF
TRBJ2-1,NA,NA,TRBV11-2,TGTGCCAGCAGCTTAGCCTGGAGGGGGTACTCGAATGAGCAGTTCTTC,CASSLAWRGYSNEQFF